This T cell receptor beta chain was identified in a study of blood T cell repertoires in COVID-19 (dated by TCRdb to the early 2020s). About the investigation overall: Samples covering the acute and convalescent phases of COVID-19 were provided by collaborators in the United States, Italy and Spain. Nearly every sample came with metadata listing a de-identified subject ID, COVID-19 status, age in years and sex. HLA class I and class II types, where available, came from metadata supplied by the sample provider rather than from assay-based typing. The samples were drawn from two sources: the first 160 participants of the ongoing ImmuneRACE study, and 1,000 to 1,500 subjects contributed by 6 global collaborators. Deeply sampled blood TCRbeta repertoires from subjects exposed to, actively infected with, or recovered from COVID-19 were included in the dataset. The material from the prospective study consisted of cDNA or gDNA derived from T cells, B-cell-depleted T cells, or PBMCs. The repertoires were made available in a free public database intended to serve as a resource for research on the immune response to SARS-CoV-2.

General findings and caveats noted by the study authors: The amount of clinical and demographic metadata varied by source and participant and was provided uncurated.

The collaborating institutions used their own protocols to collect whole blood in K2EDTA tubes. For TCRbeta analysis, collaborator samples were shipped as frozen whole blood, as isolated PBMCs, or as DNA extracted from either sample type. About this clone itself: The clone's antigen remains unknown. Base quality data are lacking; no much larger clone is found one base away.

TCRbeta CDR3 regions were amplified from genomic DNA using the immunoSEQ Assay, a bias-controlled multiplex PCR. The paper's processing steps were these. Within the assay, amplification of reference gene primers was used to estimate how many nucleated cells each sample contained. Sequence reads were collapsed and filtered to measure the absolute abundance of every unique TCRbeta CDR3 rearrangement. For each sample, productive Simpson clonality was calculated as the square root of Simpson's diversity index over productive rearrangements. TCRdb holds this immuneACCESS table with in-frame rearrangements only. Some clones are missing; in checked studies, unresolved V genes explain under half, and the rest has no known cause. V, J and clone size are taken as reported in that table, and D and trimming were inferred from the DNA itself. The sample has over 75,000 clones on record, approximately 82% of them singletons. The top ten hold 20% to 25% of the sample.

Sequenced sample: peripheral blood. The TCR sequence derives from a woman aged 45-65 years with acute or convalescent COVID-19.

At the DNA level, the sequence is TGTGCCAGCAGCTTGGATGCTAGGGGCGAGCAGTACTTC. Translated, it reads CASSLDARGEQYF. The chain joins TRBV5-4 to TRBJ2-7; tentative D gene TRBD1, with 5 bases matching. The CDR3 runs 13 amino acids, cysteine and phenylalanine included. The DNA shown is the 39-base CDR3, in frame from base 1. V is pared back by 0 bases and J by 6 bases, with 10 bases lying between the germline termini. CDR1 and CDR2, looked up from the germline V gene (reference sequence), are SGHNT and YYREEE.